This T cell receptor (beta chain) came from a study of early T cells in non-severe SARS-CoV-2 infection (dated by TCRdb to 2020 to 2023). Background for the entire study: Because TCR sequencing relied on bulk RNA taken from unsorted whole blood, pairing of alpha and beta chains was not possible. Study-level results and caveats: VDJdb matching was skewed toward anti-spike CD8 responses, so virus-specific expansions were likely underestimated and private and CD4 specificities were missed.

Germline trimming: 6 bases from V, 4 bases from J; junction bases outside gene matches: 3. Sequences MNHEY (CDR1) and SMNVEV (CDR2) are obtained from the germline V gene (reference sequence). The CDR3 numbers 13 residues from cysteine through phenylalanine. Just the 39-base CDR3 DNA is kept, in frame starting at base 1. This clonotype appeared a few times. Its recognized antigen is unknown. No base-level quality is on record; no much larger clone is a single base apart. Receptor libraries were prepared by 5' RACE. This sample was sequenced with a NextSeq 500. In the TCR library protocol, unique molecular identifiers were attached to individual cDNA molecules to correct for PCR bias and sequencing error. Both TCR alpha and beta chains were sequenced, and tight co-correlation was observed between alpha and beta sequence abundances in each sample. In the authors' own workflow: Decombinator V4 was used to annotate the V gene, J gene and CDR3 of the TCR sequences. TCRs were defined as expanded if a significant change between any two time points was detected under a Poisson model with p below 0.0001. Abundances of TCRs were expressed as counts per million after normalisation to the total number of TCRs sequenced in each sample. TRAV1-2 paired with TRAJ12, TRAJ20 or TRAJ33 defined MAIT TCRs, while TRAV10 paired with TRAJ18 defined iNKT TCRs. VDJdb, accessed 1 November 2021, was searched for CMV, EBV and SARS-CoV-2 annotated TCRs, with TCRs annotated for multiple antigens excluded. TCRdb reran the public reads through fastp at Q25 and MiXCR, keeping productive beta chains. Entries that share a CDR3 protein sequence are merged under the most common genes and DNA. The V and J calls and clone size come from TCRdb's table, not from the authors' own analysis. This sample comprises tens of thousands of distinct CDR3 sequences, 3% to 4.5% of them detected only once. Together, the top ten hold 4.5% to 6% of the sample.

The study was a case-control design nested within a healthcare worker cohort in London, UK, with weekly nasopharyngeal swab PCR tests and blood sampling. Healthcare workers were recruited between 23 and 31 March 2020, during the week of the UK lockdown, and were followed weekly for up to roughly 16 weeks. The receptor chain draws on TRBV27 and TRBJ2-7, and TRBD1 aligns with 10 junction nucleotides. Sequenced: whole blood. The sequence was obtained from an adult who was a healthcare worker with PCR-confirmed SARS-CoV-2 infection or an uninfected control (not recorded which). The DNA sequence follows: TGTGCCAGCAGGAGACAGGGGGCTTACGAGCAGTACTTC. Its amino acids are CASRRQGAYEQYF.